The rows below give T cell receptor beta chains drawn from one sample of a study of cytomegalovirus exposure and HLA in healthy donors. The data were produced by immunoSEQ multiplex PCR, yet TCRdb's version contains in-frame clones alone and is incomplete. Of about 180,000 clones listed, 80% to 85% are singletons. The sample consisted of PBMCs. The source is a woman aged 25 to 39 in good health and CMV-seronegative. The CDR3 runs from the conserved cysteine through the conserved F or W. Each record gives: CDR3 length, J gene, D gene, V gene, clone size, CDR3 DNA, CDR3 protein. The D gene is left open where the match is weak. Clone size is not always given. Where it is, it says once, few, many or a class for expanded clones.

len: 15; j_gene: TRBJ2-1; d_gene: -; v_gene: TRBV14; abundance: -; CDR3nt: TGTGCCAGCAGCCATCAGGAACGTCGTATTAATGAGCAGTTCTTC; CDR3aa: CASSHQERRINEQFF
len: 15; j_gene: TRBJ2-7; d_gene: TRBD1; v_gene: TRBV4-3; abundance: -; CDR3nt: TGCGCCAGCAGCCGGGGGACAGGGGGCCGCTACGAGCAGTACTTC; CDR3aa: CASSRGTGGRYEQYF
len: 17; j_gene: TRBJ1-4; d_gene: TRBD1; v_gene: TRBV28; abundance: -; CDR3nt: TGTGCCAGCAGTTCTCCCGGGACAGGGGGCGTCAGGGAAAAACTGTTTTTT; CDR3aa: CASSSPGTGGVREKLFF
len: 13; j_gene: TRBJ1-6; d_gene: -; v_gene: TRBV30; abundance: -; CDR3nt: TGTGCCTGGCGAGGTGCCGACGGGTCACCCCTCCACTTT; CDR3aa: CAWRGADGSPLHF
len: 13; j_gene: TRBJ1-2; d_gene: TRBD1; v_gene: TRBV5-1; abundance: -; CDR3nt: TGCGCCAGCAGCCCTCAGGGGGCGGAAGGCTACACCTTC; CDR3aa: CASSPQGAEGYTF
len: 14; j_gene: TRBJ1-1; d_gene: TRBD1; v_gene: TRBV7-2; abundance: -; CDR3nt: TGTGCCAGCAGCCCTCGACAGGGGGCGCCTGAAGCTTTCTTT; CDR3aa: CASSPRQGAPEAFF
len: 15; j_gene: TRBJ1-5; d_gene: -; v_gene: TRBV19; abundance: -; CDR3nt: TGTGCCAGTAGTATGGGCAGGGGAGGCAATCAGCCCCAGCATTTT; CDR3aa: CASSMGRGGNQPQHF
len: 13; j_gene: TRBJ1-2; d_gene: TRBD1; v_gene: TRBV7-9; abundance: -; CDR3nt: TGTTCCAGCAGCCCGGGACAGGATATTGGCTACACCTTC; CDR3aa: CSSSPGQDIGYTF
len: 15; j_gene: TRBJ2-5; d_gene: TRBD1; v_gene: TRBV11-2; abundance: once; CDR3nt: TGTGCCAGCAGCTTACGGGGACAGTACCAAGAGACCCAGTACTTC; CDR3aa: CASSLRGQYQETQYF
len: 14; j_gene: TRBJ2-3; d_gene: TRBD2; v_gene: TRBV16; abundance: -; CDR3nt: TGTGCCAGCAGCCAATCGGCGGGGGCAGATACGCAGTATTTT; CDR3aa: CASSQSAGADTQYF
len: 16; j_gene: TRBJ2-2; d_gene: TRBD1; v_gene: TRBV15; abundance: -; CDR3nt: TGTGCCACCAGCAGAGATCGGGGACAGGACCACGGGGAGCTGTTTTTT; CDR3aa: CATSRDRGQDHGELFF
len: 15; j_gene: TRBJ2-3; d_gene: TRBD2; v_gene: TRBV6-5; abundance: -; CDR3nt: TGTGCCATTATAGGACTAGCGGGAAACTCGGATACGCAGTATTTT; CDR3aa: CAIIGLAGNSDTQYF
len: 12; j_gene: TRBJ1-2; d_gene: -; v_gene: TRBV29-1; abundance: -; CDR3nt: TGCAGCGTTGATAAATCGGGTCCTGGCTACACCTTC; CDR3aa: CSVDKSGPGYTF
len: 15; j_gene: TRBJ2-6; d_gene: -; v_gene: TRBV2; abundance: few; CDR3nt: TGTGCCAGCAAACTGGGCGACTCTGGGGCCAACGTCCTGACTTTC; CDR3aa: CASKLGDSGANVLTF
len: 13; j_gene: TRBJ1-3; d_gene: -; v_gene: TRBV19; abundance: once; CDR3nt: TGTGCCAGTAGTCGCCCAGGGAGAAACACCATATATTTT; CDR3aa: CASSRPGRNTIYF
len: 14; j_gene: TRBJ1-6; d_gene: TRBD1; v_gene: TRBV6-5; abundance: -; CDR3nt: TGTGCCAGCAGGCGGACAGGGGGTAATTCACCCCTCCACTTT; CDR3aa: CASRRTGGNSPLHF
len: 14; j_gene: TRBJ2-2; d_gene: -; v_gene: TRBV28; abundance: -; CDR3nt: TGTGCCAGCAGTCCCCAGGTGGTATTCGGGGAGCTGTTTTTT; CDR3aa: CASSPQVVFGELFF
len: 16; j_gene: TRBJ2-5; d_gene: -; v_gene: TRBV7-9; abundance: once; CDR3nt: TGTGCCAGCAGCCCATCCCCCGGGGGAGGTCAAGAGACCCAGTACTTC; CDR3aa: CASSPSPGGGQETQYF
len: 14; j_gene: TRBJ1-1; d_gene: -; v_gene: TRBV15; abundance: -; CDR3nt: TGTGCCACCAGCTCCACCAGGGTGGCCACTGAAGCTTTCTTT; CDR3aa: CATSSTRVATEAFF
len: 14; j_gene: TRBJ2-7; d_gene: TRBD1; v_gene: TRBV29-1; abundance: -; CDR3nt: TGCAGCGTTTACGGGACAGGGTCCACCTACGAGCAGTACTTC; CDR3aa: CSVYGTGSTYEQYF
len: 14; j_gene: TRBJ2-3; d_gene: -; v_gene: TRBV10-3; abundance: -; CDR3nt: TGTGCCGCGCGGGGGCCCTTTCCCTCGGATACGCAGTATTTT; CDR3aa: CAARGPFPSDTQYF
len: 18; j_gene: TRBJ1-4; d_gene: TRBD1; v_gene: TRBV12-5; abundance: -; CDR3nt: TGTGCTAGTGGTTTGAACCAACAGGGGGCGCCTCCTAATGAAAAACTGTTTTTT; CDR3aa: CASGLNQQGAPPNEKLFF